Listed below are T cell receptor beta chains from one sample, sequenced in a study of T-cell reconstitution after alpha-beta-depleted transplantation in children. One entry per CDR3 protein, called by TCRdb with MiXCR from the PCR reads. Of 17,000 or so distinct CDR3 sequences in the sample, roughly 12% were seen once. The sequencing here drew on PBMCs, mostly from graft donor cells, taken 180 days after TCRalphabeta/CD19-depleted stem cell transplant. The receptors stem from a boy under two years old who had a stem cell transplant for Wiskott-Aldrich syndrome, so the T cells may come from the graft donor. CDR3s include the opening cysteine and the closing phenylalanine or tryptophan. The order of the fields is CDR3 protein, CDR3 DNA, V gene, D gene, clone size, J gene. The D gene is left open where the match is weak. Not all rows give a size; the values are once, few, many and, for expanded clones, a class.

CDR3 protein: CASMGDRVNTGELFF; CDR3 DNA: TGCGCCAGCATGGGGGACAGGGTGAACACCGGGGAGCTGTTTTTT; V gene: TRBV10-2; D gene: TRBD1; clone size: many; J gene: TRBJ2-2
CDR3 protein: CAWGVNGYGYTF; CDR3 DNA: TGTGCCTGGGGAGTGAATGGATATGGCTACACCTTC; V gene: TRBV30; D gene: NA; clone size: NA; J gene: TRBJ1-2
CDR3 protein: CASSIDFGGTQYF; CDR3 DNA: TGTGCCAGTAGTATAGACTTCGGCGGTACGCAGTATTTT; V gene: TRBV19; D gene: NA; clone size: few; J gene: TRBJ2-3
CDR3 protein: CASRPWTGGIGETQYF; CDR3 DNA: TGTGCCAGCAGACCCTGGACAGGGGGCATAGGAGAGACCCAGTACTTC; V gene: TRBV13; D gene: TRBD1; clone size: many; J gene: TRBJ2-5
CDR3 protein: CASSEYRGYSYEQYF; CDR3 DNA: TGTGCCAGCAGTGAATATCGGGGATATTCCTACGAGCAGTACTTC; V gene: TRBV25-1; D gene: NA; clone size: many; J gene: TRBJ2-7
CDR3 protein: CSARVASRATSGYGYTF; CDR3 DNA: TGCAGTGCTAGAGTGGCAAGCAGGGCTACCTCCGGCTATGGCTACACCTTC; V gene: TRBV20-1; D gene: NA; clone size: few; J gene: TRBJ1-2
CDR3 protein: CASSPPGTANQPQHF; CDR3 DNA: TGTGCCAGCTCACCACCGGGAACAGCCAATCAGCCCCAGCATTTT; V gene: TRBV18; D gene: NA; clone size: many; J gene: TRBJ1-5
CDR3 protein: CASRRHGTGYGYTF; CDR3 DNA: TGTGCCAGCAGAAGACATGGGACTGGCTATGGCTACACCTTC; V gene: TRBV13; D gene: NA; clone size: many; J gene: TRBJ1-2
CDR3 protein: CAMSPGHPGELFF; CDR3 DNA: TGTGCCATGAGCCCCGGGCACCCCGGGGAGCTGTTTTTT; V gene: TRBV28; D gene: NA; clone size: NA; J gene: TRBJ2-2
CDR3 protein: CASSYSALQGWNSPLHF; CDR3 DNA: TGTGCCAGCAGTTACTCTGCGTTACAGGGTTGGAATTCACCCCTCCACTTT; V gene: TRBV6-5; D gene: NA; clone size: few; J gene: TRBJ1-6
CDR3 protein: CATSDTGRNSSYNEQFF; CDR3 DNA: TGTGCCACCAGTGACACAGGACGGAACAGCTCCTACAATGAGCAGTTCTTC; V gene: TRBV24-1; D gene: NA; clone size: many; J gene: TRBJ2-1
CDR3 protein: CASSAGLAGGPNEQFF; CDR3 DNA: TGTGCCAGCAGCGCGGGACTAGCGGGAGGGCCTAATGAGCAGTTCTTC; V gene: TRBV7-9; D gene: TRBD2; clone size: few; J gene: TRBJ2-1
CDR3 protein: CASSPVGGHTDTQYF; CDR3 DNA: TGTGCCAGCAGCCCCGTAGGCGGCCACACAGATACGCAGTATTTT; V gene: TRBV12-3/TRBV12-4; D gene: NA; clone size: NA; J gene: TRBJ2-3
CDR3 protein: CSVEGGRASNEQFF; CDR3 DNA: TGCAGCGTTGAAGGGGGGAGGGCGAGCAATGAGCAGTTCTTC; V gene: TRBV29-1; D gene: TRBD2; clone size: few; J gene: TRBJ2-1
CDR3 protein: CASRTGGTEAFF; CDR3 DNA: TGTGCCAGCAGGACAGGGGGGACTGAAGCTTTCTTT; V gene: TRBV27; D gene: TRBD1; clone size: NA; J gene: TRBJ1-1
CDR3 protein: CASQDLTEQFF; CDR3 DNA: TGTGCCAGCCAGGACCTAACGGAGCAGTTCTTC; V gene: TRBV25-1; D gene: NA; clone size: few; J gene: TRBJ2-1
CDR3 protein: CASSYWALANLNEQYF; CDR3 DNA: TGTGCCAGCAGCTACTGGGCACTAGCGAATCTCAACGAGCAGTACTTC; V gene: TRBV5-6; D gene: TRBD2; clone size: many; J gene: TRBJ2-7
CDR3 protein: CASSLAGSTDTQYF; CDR3 DNA: TGTGCCAGCAGCTTAGCGGGGAGCACAGATACGCAGTATTTT; V gene: TRBV7-9; D gene: NA; clone size: few; J gene: TRBJ2-3
CDR3 protein: CASSKGGQRYF; CDR3 DNA: TGTGCCAGCAGCAAAGGGGGACAGCGTTATTTT; V gene: TRBV21-1; D gene: NA; clone size: many; J gene: TRBJ1-3
CDR3 protein: CASRKDTLYEQYF; CDR3 DNA: TGTGCCAGCAGGAAGGACACTCTCTACGAGCAGTACTTC; V gene: TRBV2; D gene: NA; clone size: NA; J gene: TRBJ2-7
CDR3 protein: CASSVGSGTGVYNEQFF; CDR3 DNA: TGTGCCAGCAGCGTAGGGTCCGGGACAGGGGTGTACAATGAGCAGTTCTTC; V gene: TRBV9; D gene: TRBD1; clone size: many; J gene: TRBJ2-1
CDR3 protein: CSVSMGQGDYEQYF; CDR3 DNA: TGCAGCGTCTCAATGGGACAGGGTGACTACGAGCAGTACTTC; V gene: TRBV29-1; D gene: TRBD1; clone size: many; J gene: TRBJ2-7
CDR3 protein: CASSLVGTSGSDEQFF; CDR3 DNA: TGCGCCAGCAGCTTGGTCGGGACTAGCGGGAGCGATGAGCAGTTCTTC; V gene: TRBV5-1; D gene: TRBD2; clone size: many; J gene: TRBJ2-1
CDR3 protein: CASSPGTASYNEQFF; CDR3 DNA: TGTGCCAGCAGCCCCGGGACAGCATCTTACAATGAGCAGTTCTTC; V gene: TRBV14; D gene: TRBD1; clone size: NA; J gene: TRBJ2-1
CDR3 protein: CASSLPKLAGVGNEQFF; CDR3 DNA: TGTGCCAGCAGCCTACCGAAATTAGCGGGAGTGGGTAATGAGCAGTTCTTC; V gene: TRBV7-8; D gene: TRBD2; clone size: many; J gene: TRBJ2-1
CDR3 protein: CASGSFYEQYF; CDR3 DNA: TGTGCCAGCGGGAGCTTCTACGAGCAGTACTTC; V gene: TRBV3-1; D gene: NA; clone size: NA; J gene: TRBJ2-7
CDR3 protein: CAWSDTGLPQETQYF; CDR3 DNA: TGTGCCTGGAGCGACACAGGGCTGCCCCAAGAGACCCAGTACTTC; V gene: TRBV30; D gene: NA; clone size: NA; J gene: TRBJ2-5
CDR3 protein: CASSAGDLRETQYF; CDR3 DNA: TGTGCCAGCAGTGCCGGGGACCTACGGGAGACCCAGTACTTC; V gene: TRBV25-1; D gene: NA; clone size: few; J gene: TRBJ2-5
CDR3 protein: CASSRPGDTEAFF; CDR3 DNA: TGTGCCAGCAGCCGCCCGGGGGACACTGAAGCTTTCTTT; V gene: TRBV7-9; D gene: NA; clone size: many; J gene: TRBJ1-1
CDR3 protein: CASSLNPGFSGQPQHF; CDR3 DNA: TGCGCCAGCAGTCTTAACCCGGGATTTTCGGGTCAGCCCCAGCATTTT; V gene: TRBV5-1; D gene: NA; clone size: medium-sized; J gene: TRBJ1-5
CDR3 protein: CASSSLGVNTEAFF; CDR3 DNA: TGTGCCAGCAGCTCCCTGGGGGTGAACACTGAAGCTTTCTTT; V gene: TRBV7-2; D gene: NA; clone size: few; J gene: TRBJ1-1
CDR3 protein: CASSYPSGEQYF; CDR3 DNA: TGTGCCAGCAGTTACCCCTCGGGCGAGCAGTACTTC; V gene: TRBV6-5; D gene: NA; clone size: few; J gene: TRBJ2-7
CDR3 protein: CASSLEGDRGVYSGGMSTEAFF; CDR3 DNA: TGCGCCAGCAGTTTGGAGGGGGACAGGGGCGTCTATTCAGGGGGCATGAGCACTGAAGCTTTCTTT; V gene: TRBV5-1; D gene: TRBD1; clone size: few; J gene: TRBJ1-1
CDR3 protein: CASSYLGLADTYNEQFF; CDR3 DNA: TGTGCCAGCAGTTACTTGGGACTAGCGGATACCTACAATGAGCAGTTCTTC; V gene: TRBV6-5; D gene: TRBD2; clone size: few; J gene: TRBJ2-1
CDR3 protein: CASSLGLAYNEQFF; CDR3 DNA: TGCGCCAGCAGCTTGGGACTAGCGTACAATGAGCAGTTCTTC; V gene: TRBV5-1; D gene: TRBD2; clone size: NA; J gene: TRBJ2-1
CDR3 protein: CASSQGLTSAGHEQYF; CDR3 DNA: TGTGCCAGCAGCCAAGGGTTGACTAGCGCCGGCCACGAGCAGTACTTC; V gene: TRBV3-1; D gene: TRBD2; clone size: many; J gene: TRBJ2-7
CDR3 protein: CASSQDATVYGYTF; CDR3 DNA: TGTGCCAGCAGCCAAGATGCGACTGTTTATGGCTACACCTTC; V gene: TRBV3-1; D gene: NA; clone size: NA; J gene: TRBJ1-2
CDR3 protein: CASSTLAGPSTDTQYF; CDR3 DNA: TGTGCCAGCAGTACACTAGCGGGACCGAGCACAGATACGCAGTATTTT; V gene: TRBV7-6; D gene: TRBD2; clone size: few; J gene: TRBJ2-3
CDR3 protein: CASSYSGQGNSPLHF; CDR3 DNA: TGTGCCAGCAGTTATTCCGGACAGGGGAATTCACCCCTCCACTTT; V gene: TRBV6-5; D gene: TRBD1; clone size: NA; J gene: TRBJ1-6
CDR3 protein: CASRQKGRNTEAFF; CDR3 DNA: TGTGCCAGCAGACAAAAGGGACGGAACACTGAAGCTTTCTTT; V gene: TRBV3-1; D gene: NA; clone size: NA; J gene: TRBJ1-1
CDR3 protein: CASSFPPSYEQYF; CDR3 DNA: TGTGCCAGCAGCTTTCCCCCTTCCTACGAGCAGTACTTC; V gene: TRBV7-9; D gene: NA; clone size: NA; J gene: TRBJ2-7
CDR3 protein: CASSRDRSKETQYF; CDR3 DNA: TGCGCCAGCAGCCGAGACAGGTCGAAAGAGACCCAGTACTTC; V gene: TRBV5-1; D gene: NA; clone size: many; J gene: TRBJ2-5
CDR3 protein: CASSPNSGRANEQFF; CDR3 DNA: TGTGCCAGCAGCCCCAACAGCGGGAGGGCCAATGAGCAGTTCTTC; V gene: TRBV11-1; D gene: TRBD2; clone size: few; J gene: TRBJ2-1